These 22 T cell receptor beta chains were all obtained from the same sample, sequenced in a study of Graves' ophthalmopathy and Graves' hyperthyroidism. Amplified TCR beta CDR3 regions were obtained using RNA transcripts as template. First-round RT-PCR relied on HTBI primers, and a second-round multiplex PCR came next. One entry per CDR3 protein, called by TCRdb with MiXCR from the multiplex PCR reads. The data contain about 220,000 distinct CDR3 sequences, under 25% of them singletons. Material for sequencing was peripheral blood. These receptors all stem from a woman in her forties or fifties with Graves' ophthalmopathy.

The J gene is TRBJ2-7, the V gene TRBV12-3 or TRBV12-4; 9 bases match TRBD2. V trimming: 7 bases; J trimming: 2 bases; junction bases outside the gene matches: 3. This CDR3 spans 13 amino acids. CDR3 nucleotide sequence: TGTGCCAGCACCATAGCGGGAGCCTACGAGCAGTACTTC. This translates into CASTIAGAYEQYF.

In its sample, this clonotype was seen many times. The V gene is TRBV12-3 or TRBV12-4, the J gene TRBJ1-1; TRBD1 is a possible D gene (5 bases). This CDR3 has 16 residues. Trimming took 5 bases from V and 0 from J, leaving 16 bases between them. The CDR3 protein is CASSRVHVTVNTEAFF. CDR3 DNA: TGTGCCAGCAGTCGGGTCCATGTGACAGTGAACACTGAAGCTTTCTTT.

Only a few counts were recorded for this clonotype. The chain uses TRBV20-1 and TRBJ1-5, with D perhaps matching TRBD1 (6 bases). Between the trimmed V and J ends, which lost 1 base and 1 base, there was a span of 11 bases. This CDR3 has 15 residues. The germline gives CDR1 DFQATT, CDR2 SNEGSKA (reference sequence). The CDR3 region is CSARVAQGSNQPQHF. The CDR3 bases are TGCAGTGCTAGAGTTGCCCAGGGGAGCAATCAGCCCCAGCATTTT.

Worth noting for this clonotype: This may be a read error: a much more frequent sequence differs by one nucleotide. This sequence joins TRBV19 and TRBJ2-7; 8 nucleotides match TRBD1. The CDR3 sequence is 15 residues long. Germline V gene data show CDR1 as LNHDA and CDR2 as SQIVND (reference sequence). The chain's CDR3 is CDSSASGQGRYEQYF. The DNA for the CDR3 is TGTGACAGTAGTGCCTCTGGACAGGGAAGATACGAGCAGTACTTC.

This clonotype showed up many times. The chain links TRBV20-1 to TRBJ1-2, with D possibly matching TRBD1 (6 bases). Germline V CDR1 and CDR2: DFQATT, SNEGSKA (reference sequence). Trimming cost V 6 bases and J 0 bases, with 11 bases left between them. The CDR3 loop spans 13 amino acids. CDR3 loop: CSARTGPNYGYTF. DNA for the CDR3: TGCAGTGCCCGAACAGGGCCTAACTATGGCTACACCTTC.

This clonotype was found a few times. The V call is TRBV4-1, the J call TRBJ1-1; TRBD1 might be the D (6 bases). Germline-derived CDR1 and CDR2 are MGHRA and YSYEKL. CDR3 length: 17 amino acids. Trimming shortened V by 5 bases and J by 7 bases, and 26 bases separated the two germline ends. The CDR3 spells CASSLEGERGGTGEAFF. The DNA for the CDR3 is TGCGCCAGCAGCTTAGAGGGGGAGAGGGGGGGAACAGGTGAAGCTTTCTTT.

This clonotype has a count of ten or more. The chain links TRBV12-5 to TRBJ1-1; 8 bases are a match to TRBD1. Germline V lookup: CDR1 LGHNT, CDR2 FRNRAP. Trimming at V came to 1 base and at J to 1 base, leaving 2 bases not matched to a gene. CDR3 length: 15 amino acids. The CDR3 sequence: CASGLDRGANTEAFF. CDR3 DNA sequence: TGTGCTAGTGGTTTGGACAGGGGGGCGAACACTGAAGCTTTCTTT. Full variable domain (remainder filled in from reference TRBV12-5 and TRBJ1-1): DARVTQTPRHKVTEMGQEVTMRCQPILGHNTVFWYRQTMMQGLELLAYFRNRAPLDDSGMPKDRFSAEMPDATLATLKIQPSEPRDSAVYFCASGLDRGANTEAFFGQGTRLTVV.

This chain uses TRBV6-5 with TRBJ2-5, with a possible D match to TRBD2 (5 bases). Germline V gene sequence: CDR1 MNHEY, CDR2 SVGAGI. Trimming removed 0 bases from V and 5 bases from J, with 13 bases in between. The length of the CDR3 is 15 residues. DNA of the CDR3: TGTGCCAGCAGTTACTCCACGGGATCCTTGGAGACCCAGTACTTC. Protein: CASSYSTGSLETQYF.

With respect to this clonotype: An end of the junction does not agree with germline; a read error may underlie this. For the CDR3, the DNA is TGTGCCAGCAGTCCCCAAGGACAGGGTCGGACCACTGAAGCTTTCTTT. It encodes CASSPQGQGRTTEAFF. V gene TRBV24-1 combines with J gene TRBJ1-1; 8 nucleotides agree with TRBD1. The CDR3 has 16 amino acids. Looked up from germline, CDR1 is KGHDR and CDR2 is SFDVKD.

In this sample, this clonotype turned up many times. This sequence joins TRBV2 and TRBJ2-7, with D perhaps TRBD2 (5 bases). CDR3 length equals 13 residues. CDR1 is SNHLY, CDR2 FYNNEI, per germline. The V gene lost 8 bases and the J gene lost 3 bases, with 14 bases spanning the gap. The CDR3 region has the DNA TGTGCCAGCGGCCTTAGCGCATACTACGAGCAGTACTTC. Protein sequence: CASGLSAYYEQYF.

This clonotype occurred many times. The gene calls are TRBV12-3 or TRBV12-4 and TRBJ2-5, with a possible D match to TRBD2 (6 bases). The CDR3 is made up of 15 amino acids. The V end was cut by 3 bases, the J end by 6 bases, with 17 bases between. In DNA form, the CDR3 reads TGTGCCAGCAGTTTGGGACGGGGGACCCTCCAGACCCAGTACTTC. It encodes CASSLGRGTLQTQYF.

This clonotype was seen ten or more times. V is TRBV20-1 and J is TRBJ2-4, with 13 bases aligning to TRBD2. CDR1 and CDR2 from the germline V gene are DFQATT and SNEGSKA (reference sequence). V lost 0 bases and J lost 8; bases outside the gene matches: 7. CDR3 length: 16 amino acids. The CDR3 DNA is TGCAGTGCTAGAGATTCGACTAGCGGGAGGTTGGACATTCAGTACTTC. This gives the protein CSARDSTSGRLDIQYF.

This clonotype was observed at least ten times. CDR3 sequence: CASDSLGGYTF. DNA for the CDR3: TGTGCCAGCGACAGCCTCGGGGGCTACACCTTC. The chain links TRBV6-5 to TRBJ1-2, with D perhaps matching TRBD1 (5 bases). V was pared by 8 bases and J by 8 bases, with 12 bases between. The CDR3 spans 11 residues. CDR1 is MNHEY and CDR2 is SVGAGI in the germline V gene.

In nucleotides, the CDR3 is TGTGCCAGCAGTGACAGGGAGACCCAGTACTTC. This translates into CASSDRETQYF. The chain employs TRBV28 and TRBJ2-7; the D gene is possibly TRBD1 (6 bases). The J call may be incorrect, as the DNA end agrees better with TRBJ2-5. CDR1 and CDR2 from the germline V gene are MDHEN and SYDVKM. The CDR3 is made up of 11 amino acids.

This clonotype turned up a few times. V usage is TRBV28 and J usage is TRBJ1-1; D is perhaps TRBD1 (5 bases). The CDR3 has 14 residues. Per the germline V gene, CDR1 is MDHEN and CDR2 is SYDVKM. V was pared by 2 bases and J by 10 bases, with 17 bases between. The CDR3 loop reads CASSLGSSPGLAFF. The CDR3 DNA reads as TGTGCCAGCAGTTTAGGGAGCTCCCCAGGGTTAGCTTTCTTT. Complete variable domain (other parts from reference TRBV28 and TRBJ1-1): DVKVTQSSRYLVKRTGEKVFLECVQDMDHENMFWYRQDPGLGLRLIYFSYDVKMKEKGDIPEGYSVSREKKERFSLILESASTNQTSMYLCASSLGSSPGLAFFGQGTRLTVV.

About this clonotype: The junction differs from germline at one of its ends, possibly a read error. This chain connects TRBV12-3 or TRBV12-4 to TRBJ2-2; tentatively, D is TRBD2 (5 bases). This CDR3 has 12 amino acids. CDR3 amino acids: CASSLRSGEPFF. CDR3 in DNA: TGTGCCAGCAGTTTAAGATCTGGGGAGCCGTTTTTT.

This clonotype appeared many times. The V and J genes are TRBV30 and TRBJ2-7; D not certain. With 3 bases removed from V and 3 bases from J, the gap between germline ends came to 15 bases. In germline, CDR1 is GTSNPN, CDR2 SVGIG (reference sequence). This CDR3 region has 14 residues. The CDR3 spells CAWSVTNLGYEQYF. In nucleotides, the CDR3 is TGTGCCTGGAGCGTGACAAACTTAGGCTACGAGCAGTACTTC. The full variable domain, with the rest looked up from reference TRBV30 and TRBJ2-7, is SQTIHQWPATLVQPVGSPLSLECTVEGTSNPNLYWYRQAAGRGLQLLFYSVGIGQISSEVPQNLSASRPQDRQFILSSKKLLLSDSGFYLCAWSVTNLGYEQYFGPGTRLTVT.

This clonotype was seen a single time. CDR3 protein: CASSLSVKGGGNQPQHF. The CDR3 bases are TGTGCCAGCAGCTTATCAGTCAAAGGGGGAGGCAATCAGCCCCAGCATTTT. The rearrangement joins TRBV11-1 to TRBJ1-5; perhaps TRBD1 as D (6 bases). Germline CDR1 and CDR2: SGHAT and FQDESV (reference sequence). With 2 bases removed from V and 2 bases from J, the gap between germline ends came to 16 bases. This CDR3 comprises 17 residues.

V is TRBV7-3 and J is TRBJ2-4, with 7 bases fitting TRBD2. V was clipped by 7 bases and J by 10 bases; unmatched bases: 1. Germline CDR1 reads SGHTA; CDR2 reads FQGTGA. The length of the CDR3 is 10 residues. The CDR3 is CASTGGIQYF. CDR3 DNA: TGTGCCAGCACCGGGGGGATTCAGTACTTC.

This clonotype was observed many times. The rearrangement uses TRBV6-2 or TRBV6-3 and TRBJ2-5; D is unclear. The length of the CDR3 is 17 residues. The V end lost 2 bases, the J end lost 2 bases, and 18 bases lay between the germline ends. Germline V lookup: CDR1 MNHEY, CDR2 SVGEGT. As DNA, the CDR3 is TGTGCCAGCAGTTACGGTAGAATCATCGGAGTTCAAGAGACCCAGTACTTC. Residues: CASSYGRIIGVQETQYF.

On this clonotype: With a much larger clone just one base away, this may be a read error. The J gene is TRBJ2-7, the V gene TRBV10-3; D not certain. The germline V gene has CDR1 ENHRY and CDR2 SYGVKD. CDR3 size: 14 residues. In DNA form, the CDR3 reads TGTGCCATCAGTGACAGGACCGGAGTCTACGAGCAGTGCTTC. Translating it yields CAISDRTGVYEQCF.

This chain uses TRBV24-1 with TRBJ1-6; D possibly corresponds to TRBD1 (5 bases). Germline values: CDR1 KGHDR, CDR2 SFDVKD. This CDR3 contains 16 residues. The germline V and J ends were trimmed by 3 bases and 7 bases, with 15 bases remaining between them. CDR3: CATSDATEGENSPLHF. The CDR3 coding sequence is TGTGCCACCAGTGATGCGACAGAAGGTGAGAATTCACCCCTCCACTTT.